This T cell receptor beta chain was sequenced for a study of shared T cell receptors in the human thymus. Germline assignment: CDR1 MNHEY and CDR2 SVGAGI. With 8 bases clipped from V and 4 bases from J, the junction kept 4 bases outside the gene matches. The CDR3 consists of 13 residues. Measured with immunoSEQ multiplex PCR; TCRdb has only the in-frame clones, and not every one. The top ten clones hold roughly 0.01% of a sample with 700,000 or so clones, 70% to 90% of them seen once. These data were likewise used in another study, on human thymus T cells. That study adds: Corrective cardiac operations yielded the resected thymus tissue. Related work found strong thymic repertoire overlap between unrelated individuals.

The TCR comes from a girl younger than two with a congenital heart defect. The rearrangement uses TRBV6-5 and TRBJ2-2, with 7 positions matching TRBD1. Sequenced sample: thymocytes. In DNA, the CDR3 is TGTGCCAGCCGGCCAGGGGGCACCGGGGAGCTGTTTTTT. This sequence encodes CASRPGGTGELFF.